The 18 T cell receptor beta chains in this list originate from one sample, sequenced in a study of graft-versus-host responses after intestinal transplantation. Clones were read by immunoSEQ multiplex PCR, and TCRdb kept only the in-frame ones, dropping some. The table records over 60,000 clones, approximately 88% of them present only once. Processed graft tissue released its intraepithelial and lamina propria lymphocytes. The sequenced sample was ileum tissue, obtained 357 days after transplant. The receptors come from a human patient who received an intestinal transplant, so some T cells may come from the graft donor.

The chain employs TRBV2 and TRBJ2-6; no reliable D call. Trimming removed 7 bases from V and 4 bases from J, with 14 bases in between. The CDR3 totals 15 residues. Germline lookup yields CDR1 SNHLY and CDR2 FYNNEI. In nucleotides, the CDR3 is TGTGCCAGCATTACAGTGGAATCCGGGGCCAACGTCCTGACTTTC. It codes for CASITVESGANVLTF.

V and J are TRBV4-1 and TRBJ1-2, with TRBD1 identical over 7 bases. The V gene's germline CDR1 is MGHRA and CDR2 YSYEKL. The CDR3 is made up of 16 amino acids. With 0 bases clipped from V and 4 bases from J, the junction kept 8 bases outside the gene matches. For the CDR3, the DNA is TGCGCCAGCAGCCAAGATTGGATGGCAGGGGGCTATGGCTACACCTTC. Encoded protein: CASSQDWMAGGYGYTF.

The rearrangement joins TRBV6-1 to TRBJ2-6; D unresolved. The CDR3 is 15 amino acids. Between the trimmed V and J ends, which lost 6 bases and 0 bases, there was a span of 9 bases. CDR1 and CDR2 (germline): MNHNS, SASEGT. CDR3 bases: TGTGCCAGCAGAACCAGCCTCTCTGGGGCCAACGTCCTGACTTTC. The encoded protein is CASRTSLSGANVLTF.

The CDR3 region is CASGFSGGGYTF. CDR3 nucleotides: TGTGCTAGTGGTTTCTCAGGGGGAGGCTACACCTTC. The chain links TRBV12-5 to TRBJ1-2; 7 bases fit TRBD1. V gave up 3 bases and J gave up 8 bases; unmatched junction bases: 3. The CDR3 length is 12 residues. CDR1 LGHNT and CDR2 FRNRAP come from the germline V gene.

The rearrangement links TRBV5-6 to TRBJ1-4; 10 bases align to TRBD1. The CDR3 sequence is 17 residues long. CDR1 and CDR2 (germline): SGHDT, YYEEEE. The ends lost 3 bases at V and 3 bases at J; junction bases unmatched: 8. For the CDR3, the DNA is TGTGCCAGCAGCTCGGACAGGGGGTTGTCGGCTAATGAAAAACTGTTTTTT. Translation: CASSSDRGLSANEKLFF.

The chain links TRBV7-9 to TRBJ2-2; no definite D call. Trimming cost V 3 bases and J 6 bases, with 5 bases left between them. CDR1 and CDR2 (germline): SEHNR, FQNEAQ (reference sequence). The CDR3 extends over 12 amino acids. CDR3 DNA sequence: TGTGCCAGCAGCTTCAGCGCCGGGGAGCTGTTTTTT. Residues: CASSFSAGELFF.

J is TRBJ2-5 and V is TRBV27; perhaps D is TRBD1 or TRBD2 (5 bases each). The CDR3 is made up of 15 amino acids. With 5 bases removed from V and 2 bases from J, the gap between germline ends came to 15 bases. Germline values: CDR1 MNHEY, CDR2 SMNVEV (reference sequence). CDR3 bases: TGTGCCAGCAGTACATCCGACAGACTACAAGAGACCCAGTACTTC. Its protein product is CASSTSDRLQETQYF.

The genes are TRBV21-1 and TRBJ2-7; the table names TRBD1, a call not compared with the DNA. TRBV21-1 is described as a pseudogene. The CDR3 totals 17 residues. CDR3 sequence reads: CASSLAIRDRATYEQYF. Written as DNA, the CDR3 is TGTGCCAGCAGCTTAGCGATCCGGGACAGGGCCACCTACGAGCAGTACTTC.

V gene TRBV2 combines with J gene TRBJ2-3, with D unresolved. Between the trimmed V and J ends, which lost 6 bases and 5 bases, there was a span of 9 bases. From germline, CDR1 is SNHLY and CDR2 FYNNEI. The CDR3 totals 12 residues. The CDR3 loop is CASSLYGDTQYF. CDR3 in DNA: TGTGCCAGCAGCCTATACGGAGATACGCAGTATTTT.

The chain has TRBV9 and TRBJ2-7; 8 bases align to TRBD2. There are 15 residues in the CDR3. J lost 6 bases, V lost 4 bases, and 12 bases had no gene match. The germline CDR1 and CDR2 sequences are SGDLS and YYNGEE. The CDR3 loop reads CASSSTGTRSGEQYF. In DNA form, the CDR3 reads TGTGCCAGCAGCTCCACCGGGACTAGGAGCGGCGAGCAGTACTTC. The full variable domain, with the rest looked up from reference TRBV9 and TRBJ2-7, is DSGVTQTPKHLITATGQRVTLRCSPRSGDLSVYWYQQSLDQGLQFLIQYYNGEERAKGNILERFSAQQFPDLHSELNLSSLELGDSALYFCASSSTGTRSGEQYFGPGTRLTVT.

V and J are TRBV18 and TRBJ2-7, with 12 bases matching TRBD2. Losses at the gene ends were 3 bases for V and 3 bases for J; bases not matched to a gene: 0. The germline V gene has CDR1 KGHSH and CDR2 LQKENI. The CDR3 runs 14 residues. The DNA of the CDR3 is TGTGCCAGCTCACCGGGACTAGCGGGCTACGAGCAGTACTTC. As protein: CASSPGLAGYEQYF.

The V and J genes are TRBV6-1 and TRBJ1-2, with 7 bases lining up with TRBD1. There are 12 residues in the CDR3. V lost 6 bases to trimming and J lost 5 bases; unmatched junction nucleotides: 3. Germline lookup yields CDR1 MNHNS and CDR2 SASEGT. CDR3 bases: TGTGCCAGCAGCTCACAGGGGTATGGCTACACCTTC. It codes for CASSSQGYGYTF.

This chain links TRBV4-1 with TRBJ2-5; D is uncertain. Between the trimmed V and J ends, which lost 0 bases and 4 bases, there was a span of 0 bases. The CDR3 totals 11 residues. CDR1 is MGHRA and CDR2 is YSYEKL in the germline V gene. The chain's CDR3 is CASSQEETQYF. The CDR3 DNA reads TGCGCCAGCAGCCAAGAAGAGACCCAGTACTTC.

This clone was seen once. This sequence joins TRBV6-5 and TRBJ1-1; D call uncertain. The CDR3 totals 15 residues. Germline values: CDR1 MNHEY, CDR2 SVGAGI. The ends were cut back, 2 bases at V and 5 bases at J, with 15 bases in the middle. The CDR3 sequence is CASSYGSSLRTEAFF. CDR3 DNA: TGTGCCAGCAGTTACGGCAGCTCTCTAAGGACTGAAGCTTTCTTT.

This clone has a single count. The chain is built from TRBV29-1 and TRBJ2-2; 7 bases are a match to TRBD2. The V and J ends lost 4 bases and 0 bases, in that order; junction bases with no gene match: 2. Germline-derived CDR1 and CDR2 are SQVTM and ANQGSEA. The CDR3 runs 14 residues. The CDR3 DNA follows: TGCAGCGTTGGGGGACTATCGAACACCGGGGAGCTGTTTTTT. This translates into CSVGGLSNTGELFF.

The chain is built from TRBV21-1 and TRBJ2-7; TRBD1 was called by the table and not checked on the DNA. TRBV21-1 is a recognized pseudogene. This CDR3 contains 15 residues. The CDR3 sequence is CASSPGQGIDYEQYF. Written as DNA, the CDR3 is TGTGCCAGCAGCCCGGGACAGGGGATTGACTACGAGCAGTACTTC.

The CDR3 spells CASSPSGRGTDTQYF. Written as DNA, the CDR3 is TGTGCCAGCTCCCCGAGCGGGAGGGGCACAGATACGCAGTATTTT. V gene TRBV18 combines with J gene TRBJ2-3; 10 bases match TRBD2. Germline V lookup: CDR1 KGHSH, CDR2 LQKENI. CDR3 length equals 15 residues. The V and J ends lost 6 bases and 1 base, in that order; junction bases with no gene match: 4.

This chain links TRBV6-5 with TRBJ2-7; D gene ambiguous. The CDR3 has 13 amino acids. The ends were cut back, 7 bases at V and 7 bases at J, with 17 bases in the middle. Germline loops: CDR1 MNHEY, CDR2 SVGAGI. The CDR3 DNA sequence: TGTGCCAGCAAGGATCAGCCCTTAGGTGAGCAGTACTTC. Amino acid sequence: CASKDQPLGEQYF.